This T cell receptor (beta chain) comes out of a study of blood T cell repertoires in COVID-19. Study summary: T cells, B-cell-depleted T cells, or PBMCs supplied cDNA or gDNA.

As processed by the authors: Amplified reference gene primers provided the basis for estimating nucleated cell counts. Assay used: immunoSEQ multiplex PCR; TCRdb lists only in-frame clones, some missing. V and J calls and clone size are those listed in that table; D and trimming were worked out from the DNA. The profile shows fewer than 200,000 clones, around 80% of them singletons. This CDR3 is built from 17 residues. This TCR was sampled from a woman aged 70 to 79 with acute or convalescent COVID-19. Input material: peripheral blood. The chain is built from TRBV21-1 and TRBJ1-1. TRBV21-1 is annotated as a pseudogene. The CDR3 reads CASSGGMFQTEDTEAFF. The CDR3 nucleotides read TGTGCCAGCAGCGGAGGCATGTTCCAAACAGAGGACACTGAAGCTTTCTTT.